The present T cell receptor beta chain was sequenced within a study of T-cell reconstitution after alpha-beta-depleted transplantation in children. General study results and limits: The origin of alpha-beta T cells about two months after transplant was reportedly several hundred expanded graft clones. From newly produced T cells came most of the T-cell counts and diversity one year after transplant.

TCRbeta library construction was performed incorporating unique molecular identifiers. TCRdb fed the PCR reads into MiXCR, producing one record per CDR3 protein. Among hundreds of thousands of distinct CDR3 sequences listed, 24% were seen once. This clonotype turned up a few times. No antigen is known for it. J lost 7 bases, V lost 5 bases, and 13 bases had no gene match. The CDR3 sequence is 16 residues long. The material was PBMCs, mostly from graft donor cells, obtained 360 days after TCRalphabeta/CD19-depleted stem cell transplant. The rearrangement links TRBV12-3 or TRBV12-4 to TRBJ1-3, with 8 bases that match TRBD1. The clonotype was recovered from a female patient aged 2 to 10 who had a stem cell transplant for congenital amegakaryocytic thrombocytopenia, so the T cells may come from the graft donor. The CDR3, as DNA: TGTGCCAGCAGTCCCTGGCCCTTGACAGGGGTTAACACCATATATTTT. It encodes CASSPWPLTGVNTIYF.